The 16 T cell receptor beta chains listed next were all sequenced from one sample in a study of neoadjuvant anti-PD-1 for oral cavity cancer. Clones were read by immunoSEQ multiplex PCR, and TCRdb kept only the in-frame ones, dropping some. Of 35,000 to 40,000 clones listed, around 38% are singletons. Time point indicated: after neoadjuvant nivolumab, at surgical resection. Here the sequenced sample was tumor tissue, taken after nivolumab (anti-PD-1) treatment. These receptors were collected from a person aged 35-80 years with oral cavity squamous cell carcinoma.

The rearrangement links TRBV6-5 to TRBJ2-2; D tentatively fits TRBD1 or TRBD2 (5 bases each). The CDR3 is 14 amino acids. V was trimmed by 5 bases and J by 7 bases, leaving 14 bases between them. CDR1 and CDR2 from the germline V gene are MNHEY and SVGAGI. The CDR3 sequence: CASSLTRGIGELFF. Written as DNA, the CDR3 is TGTGCCAGCAGTCTGACGAGGGGTATCGGGGAGCTGTTTTTT.

There are a few counts of this clone. This chain joins TRBV30 and TRBJ1-1, with 8 bases identical to TRBD1. This CDR3 contains 13 residues. The germline CDR1 and CDR2 sequences are GTSNPN and SVGIG (reference sequence). V shed 5 bases, J shed 0 bases, and the junction held 2 bases outside the gene matches. CDR3 loop: CAWGQGMNTEAFF. In DNA form, the CDR3 reads TGTGCCTGGGGACAGGGCATGAACACTGAAGCTTTCTTT.

This chain uses TRBV4-1 with TRBJ2-3; no clear D. Trimming cost V 2 bases and J 6 bases, with 3 bases left between them. The CDR3 is 11 residues long. In germline, CDR1 is MGHRA, CDR2 YSYEKL. CDR3 nucleotide sequence: TGCGCCAGCAGCCAACGGGATACGCAGTATTTT. It encodes CASSQRDTQYF.

The chain has TRBV28 and TRBJ2-3; the match to TRBD2 covers 9 bases. Germline values: CDR1 MDHEN, CDR2 SYDVKM. CDR3 length equals 15 residues. The junction had 8 bases not matched to a gene; V was cut back by 6 bases and J by 4 bases. The CDR3 sequence: CASRPGLASPDTQYF. In DNA, the CDR3 is TGTGCCAGCAGACCGGGACTAGCTTCTCCAGATACGCAGTATTTT.

A few counts support this clone. This chain uses TRBV7-9 with TRBJ1-1, with TRBD1 matching 8 bases. The V segment lost 5 bases and the J segment 0 bases; nucleotides outside the gene matches: 2. The CDR3 has 14 amino acids. Germline V gene lookup returns CDR1 SEHNR and CDR2 FQNEAQ (reference sequence). The CDR3 DNA reads as TGTGCCAGCAGCACGGACAGGGTGAACACTGAAGCTTTCTTT. Its protein product is CASSTDRVNTEAFF.

This clone was seen a handful of times. The chain is built from TRBV28 and TRBJ2-7, with 10 nucleotides matching TRBD1. CDR1 and CDR2 from the germline V gene are MDHEN and SYDVKM. With 6 bases clipped from V and 5 bases from J, the junction kept 4 bases outside the gene matches. The CDR3 sequence is 13 residues long. The CDR3 reads CASRTGGGHEQYF. The DNA of the CDR3 is TGTGCCAGCAGGACAGGGGGCGGTCACGAGCAGTACTTC.

The CDR3 loop is CASSLVRQGSYGYTF. The CDR3, as DNA: TGCGCCAGCAGCTTGGTGAGACAGGGTAGCTATGGCTACACCTTC. This rearrangement joins TRBV5-1 to TRBJ1-2; TRBD1 matches 7 bases. There are 15 residues in the CDR3. Germline CDR1 reads SGHRS; CDR2 reads YFSETQ. V lost 0 bases to trimming and J lost 4 bases; unmatched junction nucleotides: 6.

The rearrangement links TRBV5-3 to TRBJ2-2, with D hard to call. TRBV5-3 is given ORF status, its function remaining uncertain. CDR3 length: 17 residues. The germline V and J ends were trimmed by 4 bases and 0 bases, with 16 bases remaining between them. CDR3 sequence: CARSPPVCLANTGELFF. CDR3 bases: TGTGCCAGAAGCCCGCCAGTTTGCCTTGCGAACACCGGGGAGCTGTTTTTT.

The chain links TRBV6-4 to TRBJ1-1; D is undetermined. The CDR3 has 14 amino acids. V dropped 4 bases and J dropped 1 base, with 10 bases sitting between them. The germline V gene encodes CDR1 MRHNA and CDR2 SNTAGT. CDR3 nucleotides: TGTGCCAGCAGTGCCTCGCCGGGGAACACTGAAGCTTTCTTT. It specifies CASSASPGNTEAFF.

The chain couples TRBV4-1 to TRBJ1-1; D remains unclear. The V and J ends lost 1 base and 5 bases respectively, with 8 bases between them. CDR3 length: 13 residues. The germline V gene has CDR1 MGHRA and CDR2 YSYEKL. The CDR3 sequence: CASSQGGRTEAFF. DNA of the CDR3: TGCGCCAGCAGCCAAGGAGGACGGACTGAAGCTTTCTTT.

This clone was seen ten or more times. This chain links TRBV28 with TRBJ1-5; D may be TRBD1 (5 bases). Per germline, CDR1 MDHEN and CDR2 SYDVKM. This CDR3 spans 17 amino acids. Trimming took off 6 bases at V and 7 bases at J, with 25 bases between the two ends. The CDR3 DNA reads as TGTGCCAGCAGCCAACCTTGGGGCCAAATTAGAGGGCAGCCCCAGCATTTT. This translates into CASSQPWGQIRGQPQHF.

The chain employs TRBV7-8 and TRBJ1-2; D unclear. V gave up 7 bases and J gave up 3 bases, with 18 bases separating them. The CDR3 contains 15 residues. Per germline, CDR1 SGHVS and CDR2 FQNEAQ. The CDR3 nucleotides read TGTGCCAGCACACCCGAGCCGACATTCGACTATGGCTACACCTTC. This gives the protein CASTPEPTFDYGYTF. The whole variable domain, remainder taken from reference TRBV7-8 and TRBJ1-2, is GAGVSQSPRYKVAKRGQDVALRCDPISGHVSLFWYQQALGQGPEFLTYFQNEAQLDKSGLPSDRFFAERPEGSVSTLKIQRTQQEDSAVYLCASTPEPTFDYGYTFGSGTRLTVV.

This sequence joins TRBV6-1 and TRBJ1-5; D uncertain. Trimming removed 1 base from V and 5 bases from J, with 12 bases in between. Germline V gene sequence: CDR1 MNHNS, CDR2 SASEGT. The CDR3 has 15 amino acids. CDR3 sequence: CASSEGVGGHQPQHF. Here the CDR3 DNA reads TGTGCCAGCAGTGAAGGTGTTGGCGGACATCAGCCCCAGCATTTT.

This clone is medium-sized within its sample. V usage is TRBV6-4 and J usage is TRBJ2-3, with 7 bases matching TRBD2. Germline V gene sequence: CDR1 MRHNA, CDR2 SNTAGT. The CDR3 is made up of 13 amino acids. V lost 8 bases and J lost 0; bases outside the gene matches: 2. In nucleotides, the CDR3 is TGTGCCAGCTCGGGGGGTAGCACAGATACGCAGTATTTT. This gives the protein CASSGGSTDTQYF.

This clone has just a few counts. This sequence joins TRBV6-1 and TRBJ1-2, with D possibly TRBD1 on 6 matching bases. There are 13 residues in the CDR3. CDR1 and CDR2 from the germline V gene are MNHNS and SASEGT. With 3 bases removed from V and 5 bases from J, the gap between germline ends came to 10 bases. For the CDR3, the DNA is TGTGCCAGCAGTGATCAGGGGAGGTATGGCTACACCTTC. This translates into CASSDQGRYGYTF.

V is TRBV6-5 and J is TRBJ2-7, with 8 bases matching TRBD1. There are 15 residues in the CDR3. V trimming: 0 bases; J trimming: 5 bases; junction bases outside the gene matches: 6. Germline values: CDR1 MNHEY, CDR2 SVGAGI. CDR3: CASSYSKGQAHEQYF. In DNA form, the CDR3 reads TGTGCCAGCAGTTACTCGAAGGGACAGGCCCACGAGCAGTACTTC.